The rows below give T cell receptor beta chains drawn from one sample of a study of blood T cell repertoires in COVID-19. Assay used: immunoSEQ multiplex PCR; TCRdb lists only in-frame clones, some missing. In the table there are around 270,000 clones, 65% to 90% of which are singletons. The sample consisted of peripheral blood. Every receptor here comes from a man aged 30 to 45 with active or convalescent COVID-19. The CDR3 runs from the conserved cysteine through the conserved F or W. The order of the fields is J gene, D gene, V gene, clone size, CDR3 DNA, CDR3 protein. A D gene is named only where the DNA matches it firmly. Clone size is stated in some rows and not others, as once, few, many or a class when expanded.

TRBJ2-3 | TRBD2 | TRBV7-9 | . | TGTGCCAGCAGCCTACTACCGACTAGCGAGAGCACAGATACGCAGTATTTT | CASSLLPTSESTDTQYF
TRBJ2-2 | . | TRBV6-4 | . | TGTGCCAGCAGTGACTCCGGGGGGAACACCGGGGAGCTGTTTTTT | CASSDSGGNTGELFF
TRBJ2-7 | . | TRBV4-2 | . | TGTGCCAGCAGCCTCGAGGGAGAGCAGTACTTC | CASSLEGEQYF
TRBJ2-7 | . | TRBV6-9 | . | TGTGCCAGCACGCCTAGAGCACAAGATTCCTACGAGCAGTACTTC | CASTPRAQDSYEQYF
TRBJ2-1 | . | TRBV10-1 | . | TGCGCCGGGAGACACCACACGCATCAAGAGCAGTTCTTC | CAGRHHTHQEQFF
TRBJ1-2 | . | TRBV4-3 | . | TGCGCCAGCAGCCAAGATGGGCAGGGGACCTATGGCTACACCTTC | CASSQDGQGTYGYTF
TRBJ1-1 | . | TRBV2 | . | TGTGCCAGCAGAATAAGCTTGAACACTGAAGCTTTCTTT | CASRISLNTEAFF
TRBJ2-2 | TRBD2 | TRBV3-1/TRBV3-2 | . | TGTGCCAGCAGCCCGGGGGGGGTCAGTGGGCTGTTTTTT | CASSPGGVSGLFF
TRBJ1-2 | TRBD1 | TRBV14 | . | TGTGCCAGCAGCCTATCGGGACAGGCATACTATGGCTACACCTTC | CASSLSGQAYYGYTF
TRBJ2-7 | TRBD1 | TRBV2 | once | TGTGCCAGAACAGGGGAAAGCTCCTACGAGCAGTACTTC | CARTGESSYEQYF
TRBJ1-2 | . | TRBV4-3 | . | TGCGCCAGCAGCCAAGCCCGGGATAACTATGGCTACACCTTC | CASSQARDNYGYTF
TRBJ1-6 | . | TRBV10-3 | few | TGTGCCATCAGTGAAGAGGCGAATAATTCACCCCTCCACTTT | CAISEEANNSPLHF
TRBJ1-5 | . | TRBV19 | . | TGTGCCAGTAGCCTAAGTACAGGGAACAATCAGCCCCAGCATTTT | CASSLSTGNNQPQHF
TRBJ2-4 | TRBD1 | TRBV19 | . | TGTGCCAGTAGTATAGTCGCGACAGGGAAAAACATTCAGTACTTC | CASSIVATGKNIQYF
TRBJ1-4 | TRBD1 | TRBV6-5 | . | TGTGCCAGCAGGACACCGGGACAGGCAACAAAACTGTTTTTT | CASRTPGQATKLFF
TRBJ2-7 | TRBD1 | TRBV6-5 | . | TGTGCCAGCAGGTCATATTCAGGGGGTAACTACGAGCAGTACTTC | CASRSYSGGNYEQYF